This entry is about one T cell receptor (beta chain). These data come from a study of shared clonotypes between healthy human individuals. The germline V gene has CDR1 LNHNV and CDR2 YYDKDF (reference sequence). The CDR3 covers 14 residues. The germline V and J ends were trimmed by 5 bases and 2 bases, with 12 bases remaining between them. Here immunoSEQ multiplex PCR was the method, and the copy in TCRdb shows in-frame clones only, minus some. The data hold about 1.5 million clones, with around 98% observed a single time. The sequence came from a man younger than 40 in good health. J is TRBJ1-2 and V is TRBV15; possible D gene TRBD1, 5 bases. Material for sequencing was naive CD4+ T cells sorted from blood. Sample subset: CD45RA+ positively selected. CDR3 loop: CATSAGGANYGYTF. The CDR3 DNA sequence: TGTGCCACCAGCGCAGGCGGGGCGAACTATGGCTACACCTTC.